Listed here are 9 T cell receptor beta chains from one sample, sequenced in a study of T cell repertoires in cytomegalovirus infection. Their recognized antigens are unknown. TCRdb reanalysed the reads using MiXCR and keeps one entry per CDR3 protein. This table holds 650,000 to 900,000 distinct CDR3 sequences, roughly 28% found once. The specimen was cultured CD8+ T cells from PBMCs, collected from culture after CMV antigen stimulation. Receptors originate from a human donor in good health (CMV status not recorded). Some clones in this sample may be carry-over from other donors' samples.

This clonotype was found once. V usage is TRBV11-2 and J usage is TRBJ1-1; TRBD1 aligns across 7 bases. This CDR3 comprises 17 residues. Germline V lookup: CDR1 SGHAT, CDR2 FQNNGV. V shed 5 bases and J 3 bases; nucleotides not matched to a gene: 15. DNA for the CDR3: TGTGCCAGCAGCCCCTGGGCCAGGGGGATTGTAGACACTGAAGCTTTCTTT. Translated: CASSPWARGIVDTEAFF.

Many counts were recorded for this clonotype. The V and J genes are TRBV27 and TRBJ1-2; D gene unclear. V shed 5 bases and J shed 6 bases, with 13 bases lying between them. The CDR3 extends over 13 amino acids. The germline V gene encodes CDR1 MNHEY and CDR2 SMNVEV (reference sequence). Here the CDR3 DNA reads TGTGCCAGCAGTCCCGGACGGGCCAATGGCTACACCTTC. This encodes CASSPGRANGYTF.

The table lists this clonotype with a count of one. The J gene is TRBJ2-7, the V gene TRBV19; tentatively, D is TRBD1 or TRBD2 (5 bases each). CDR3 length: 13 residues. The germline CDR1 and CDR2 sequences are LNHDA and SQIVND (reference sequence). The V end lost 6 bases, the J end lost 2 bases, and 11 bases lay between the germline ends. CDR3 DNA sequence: TGTGCCAGTAGCCGAGGGGCCGCCTACGAGCAGTACGTC. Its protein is CASSRGAAYEQYV.

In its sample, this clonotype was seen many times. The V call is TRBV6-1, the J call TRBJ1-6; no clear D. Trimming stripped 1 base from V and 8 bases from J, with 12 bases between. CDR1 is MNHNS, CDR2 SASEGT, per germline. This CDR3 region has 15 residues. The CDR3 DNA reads TGTGCCAGCAGTGAAGGGGCGGGGTGGTATTCACCCCTCCACTTT. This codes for CASSEGAGWYSPLHF.

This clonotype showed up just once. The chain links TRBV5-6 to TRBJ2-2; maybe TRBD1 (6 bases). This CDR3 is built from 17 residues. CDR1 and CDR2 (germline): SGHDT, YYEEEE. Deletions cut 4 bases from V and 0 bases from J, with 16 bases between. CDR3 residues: CASSRHPGDTNTGELFF. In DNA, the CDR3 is TGTGCCAGCAGCCGACACCCAGGGGACACGAACACCGGGGAGCTGTTTTTT.

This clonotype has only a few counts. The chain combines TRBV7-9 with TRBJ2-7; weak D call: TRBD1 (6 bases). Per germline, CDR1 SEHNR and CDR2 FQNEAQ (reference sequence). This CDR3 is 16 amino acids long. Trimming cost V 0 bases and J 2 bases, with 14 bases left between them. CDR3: CASSLARGRTTYEQYF. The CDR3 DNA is TGTGCCAGCAGCTTAGCCAGGGGCAGAACAACCTACGAGCAGTACTTC.

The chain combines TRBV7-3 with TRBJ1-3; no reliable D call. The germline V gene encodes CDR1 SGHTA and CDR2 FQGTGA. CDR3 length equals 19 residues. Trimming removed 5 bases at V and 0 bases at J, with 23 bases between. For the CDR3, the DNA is TGTGCCAGCAGCGCCAAGGCCCAGGCCTCGGCGAACTCTGGAAACACCATATATTTT. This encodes CASSAKAQASANSGNTIYF.

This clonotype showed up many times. CDR3 sequence reads: CASSPRTSGGSYEQYF. CDR3 bases: TGTGCCAGCAGCCCTCGGACTAGCGGGGGCTCCTACGAGCAGTACTTC. The chain couples TRBV7-2 to TRBJ2-7, with 13 bases aligning to TRBD2. From germline, CDR1 is SGHTA and CDR2 FQGNSA. The junction had 4 bases not matched to a gene; V was cut back by 5 bases and J by 0 bases. This CDR3 spans 16 amino acids.

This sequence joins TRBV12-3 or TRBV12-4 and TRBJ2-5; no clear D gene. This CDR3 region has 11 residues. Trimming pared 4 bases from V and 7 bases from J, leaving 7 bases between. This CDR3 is CASSSLGTQYF. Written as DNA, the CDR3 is TGTGCCAGCAGTTCCCTAGGGACCCAGTACTTC.